These 17 T cell receptor beta chains were all obtained from the same sample, sequenced in a study of cytomegalovirus exposure and HLA in healthy donors. It was with 60 Vbeta and 13 Jbeta primers that the PCR ran. Profiling relied on immunoSEQ multiplex PCR, and the TCRdb table lists in-frame clones only, not all of them. The sample includes approximately 190,000 clones, around 84% of them seen just once. The specimen was PBMCs. The receptors shown here come from a woman in her forties or fifties in good health and CMV-seropositive.

The gene calls are TRBV28 and TRBJ2-7; D unclear. The V gene lost 2 bases and the J gene lost 7 bases, with 15 bases spanning the gap. CDR1 is MDHEN, CDR2 SYDVKM, per germline. The CDR3 is 14 residues long. The CDR3 DNA reads TGTGCCAGCAGTTTAGAGCGTATCCTCTTGGAGCAGTACTTC. Encoded protein: CASSLERILLEQYF.

This clone has only one observation. The genes are TRBV5-1 and TRBJ2-1; 13 positions match TRBD2. The germline V gene has CDR1 SGHRS and CDR2 YFSETQ. V was pared by 1 base and J by 9 bases, with 7 bases of the junction left unmatched. CDR3 length: 16 residues. DNA for the CDR3: TGCGCCAGCAGCTTGACTAGCGGGGGGGTGGGGGGTGAGCAGTTCTTC. It is translated as CASSLTSGGVGGEQFF.

J is TRBJ1-3 and V is TRBV10-2, with D possibly TRBD1 on 5 matching bases. CDR1 is WSHSY and CDR2 is SAAADI in the germline V gene. The germline V and J ends were trimmed by 5 bases and 14 bases, with 19 bases remaining between them. The CDR3 loop spans 13 amino acids. The CDR3 sequence: CASSRQNAFDLYF. Here the CDR3 DNA reads TGCGCCAGCAGTCGACAGAACGCCTTCGACCTATATTTT.

The chain uses TRBV27 and TRBJ1-3; 8 positions match TRBD1. The CDR3 consists of 19 residues. V was pared by 2 bases and J by 0 bases, with 12 bases of the junction left unmatched. CDR1 MNHEY and CDR2 SMNVEV come from the germline V gene (reference sequence). CDR3 bases: TGTGCCAGCAGTTTAGTCCCCCCTTGGACAGGGTCCTCTGGAAACACCATATATTTT. It translates to CASSLVPPWTGSSGNTIYF.

This chain connects TRBV28 to TRBJ1-5; 8 nucleotides align to TRBD1. The length of the CDR3 is 17 residues. With V trimmed by 2 bases and J by 0 bases, 6 bases remained unmatched. CDR1 is MDHEN, CDR2 SYDVKM, per germline. Here the CDR3 reads CASSLGGQAYSNQPQHF. DNA for the CDR3: TGTGCCAGCAGTTTAGGGGGACAGGCCTATAGCAATCAGCCCCAGCATTTT.

This sequence joins TRBV1 and TRBJ2-4; the D call in the table, TRBD2, was not verified against the DNA. TRBV1 is a known pseudogene. The CDR3 has 17 residues. CDR3 in DNA: TGCACCAGCAGCCGACGGGAGGGGAACTCAGCCAAAAACATTCAGTACTTC. Amino acid sequence: CTSSRREGNSAKNIQYF.

The gene calls are TRBV2 and TRBJ2-1; 8 bases fit TRBD2. Germline V gene sequence: CDR1 SNHLY, CDR2 FYNNEI. V was clipped by 6 bases and J by 5 bases; unmatched bases: 9. The CDR3 runs 15 residues. As DNA, the CDR3 is TGTGCCAGCAGGCTTGGAGCGGGGGTAGACAATGAGCAGTTCTTC. This sequence encodes CASRLGAGVDNEQFF.

The sample holds a few counts of this clone. CDR3 sequence: CASSSTGINEQYF. The CDR3 DNA is TGTGCCAGCAGCTCGACAGGGATCAACGAGCAGTACTTC. The chain joins TRBV5-5 to TRBJ2-7; the match to TRBD1 covers 7 bases. V gave up 3 bases and J gave up 5 bases; unmatched junction bases: 5. CDR1 and CDR2 (germline): SGHKS, YYEKEE (reference sequence). The CDR3 loop spans 13 amino acids. Combining the CDR3 with reference TRBV5-5 and TRBJ2-7 gives the whole variable domain DAGVTQSPTHLIKTRGQQVTLRCSPISGHKSVSWYQQVLGQGPQFIFQYYEKEERGRGNFPDRFSARQFPNYSSELNVNALLLGDSALYLCASSSTGINEQYFGPGTRLTVT.

This clone occurred a few times. The chain carries TRBV6-5 and TRBJ1-5, with 8 bases identical to TRBD1. The V segment lost 4 bases and the J segment 7 bases; nucleotides outside the gene matches: 6. This CDR3 has 14 residues. Germline lookup yields CDR1 MNHEY and CDR2 SVGAGI. The CDR3 coding sequence is TGTGCCAGCAGTTCCTCAGGGGGCGGGCAGCCCCAGCATTTT. Protein: CASSSSGGGQPQHF.

This clone was detected only a few times. This chain uses TRBV10-3 with TRBJ2-5; D unclear. V was trimmed by 2 bases and J by 0 bases, leaving 7 bases between them. This CDR3 has 14 amino acids. CDR1 and CDR2 (germline): ENHRY, SYGVKD. The CDR3 nucleotides are TGTGCCATCAGTGAGCGCGGTTACCAAGAGACCCAGTACTTC. Its translation is CAISERGYQETQYF.

The CDR3 reads CATGTDYSNQPQHF. CDR3 coding DNA: TGTGCCACCGGGACAGACTATAGCAATCAGCCCCAGCATTTT. This chain joins TRBV2 and TRBJ1-5, with 7 bases lining up with TRBD1. Germline assignment: CDR1 SNHLY and CDR2 FYNNEI. The trim removed 10 bases at V and 0 bases at J, leaving 6 bases unmatched. This CDR3 contains 14 residues.

The V and J genes are TRBV11-3 and TRBJ2-2; 8 bases align to TRBD1. Trimming at V came to 5 bases and at J to 6 bases, leaving 11 bases not matched to a gene. CDR1 is SGHNT and CDR2 is YENEEA in the germline V gene. This CDR3 contains 16 residues. The CDR3 loop reads CASSPTDREEAGELFF. CDR3 coding DNA: TGTGCCAGCAGCCCTACGGACAGGGAGGAGGCCGGGGAGCTGTTTTTT.

The gene calls are TRBV7-2 and TRBJ1-1, with D possibly matching TRBD1 (6 bases). The CDR3 contains 15 residues. V lost 5 bases to trimming and J lost 4 bases, with 17 bases between them. Germline lookup yields CDR1 SGHTA and CDR2 FQGNSA. The CDR3 DNA sequence: TGTGCCAGCAGCCCTAAGGTGGGGGCGGTCACTGAAGCTTTCTTT. It yields the protein CASSPKVGAVTEAFF.

The chain couples TRBV15 to TRBJ2-7; a weak D match, TRBD2 (5 bases). CDR1 and CDR2 (germline): LNHNV, YYDKDF (reference sequence). V was shortened by 3 bases and J by 0 bases, with 12 bases between the two germline ends. The CDR3 is 15 residues long. CDR3 residues: CATSRGAAVSYEQYF. The CDR3 DNA reads as TGTGCCACCAGCAGGGGAGCGGCAGTCTCCTACGAGCAGTACTTC.

V and J are TRBV18 and TRBJ1-5; D not resolved. Germline values: CDR1 KGHSH, CDR2 LQKENI. V was pared by 3 bases and J by 0 bases, with 6 bases between. This CDR3 contains 14 residues. CDR3 residues: CASSPDNSNQPQHF. In DNA, the CDR3 is TGTGCCAGCTCACCCGACAATAGCAATCAGCCCCAGCATTTT.

The V and J genes are TRBV7-8 and TRBJ2-5; the match to TRBD2 covers 7 bases. The J call could be wrong; TRBJ2-7 is a better fit for the DNA end. The CDR3 contains 17 residues. Germline V gene lookup returns CDR1 SGHVS and CDR2 FQNEAQ. The CDR3 nucleotides read TGTGCCAGCAGCTTAGTGACTAGCTCATCTACGGGCTACGAGCAGTACTTC. This sequence encodes CASSLVTSSSTGYEQYF.

The chain is built from TRBV9 and TRBJ2-6; D unclear. V dropped 3 bases and J dropped 4 bases, with 14 bases sitting between them. CDR1 SGDLS and CDR2 YYNGEE come from the germline V gene. This CDR3 is 16 amino acids long. The CDR3 protein is CASSARWSNGANVLTF. In nucleotides, the CDR3 is TGTGCCAGCAGCGCCCGGTGGTCAAACGGGGCCAACGTCCTGACTTTC.